The clone carrying this TCR beta chain has just a few counts. This CDR3 has 13 residues. V dropped 2 bases and J dropped 4 bases, with 11 bases sitting between them. Germline-derived CDR1 and CDR2 are SQVTM and ANQGSEA. The sample belongs to a study of T-cell memory formation after mild COVID-19. MiXCR, applied by TCRdb to the 5' RACE reads, yields one record per CDR3 protein. The repertoire holds a few hundred thousand distinct CDR3 sequences, with approximately 16% as singletons. The sequence was collected from a man aged 18 to 30 who had mild COVID-19 (a few samples of this study predate the infection). Cell type and time point are not known. What was sequenced was PBMCs or a T cell subset sorted from them (not recorded which). This chain links TRBV29-1 with TRBJ1-2, with D unclear. The CDR3 nucleotides are TGCAGCGTTGAAATAGTTGGGATCTATGGCTACACCTTC. As protein: CSVEIVGIYGYTF. Together with reference TRBV29-1 and TRBJ1-2, the CDR3 gives the full variable domain: SAVISQKPSRDICQRGTSLTIQCQVDSQVTMMFWYRQQPGQSLTLIATANQGSEATYESGFVIDKFPISRPNLTFSTLTVSNMSPEDSSIYLCSVEIVGIYGYTFGSGTRLTVV.